Each of the 25 T cell receptor beta chains below was sequenced from the same sample in a study of early T cells in non-severe SARS-CoV-2 infection. TCRdb recomputed calls from the 5' RACE reads with MiXCR, one row per CDR3 protein. The sample consists of 55,000 or so distinct CDR3 sequences, about 6.1% of them appearing once. The input for sequencing was whole blood, taken at baseline. The receptors were sampled from an adult who was a healthcare worker with PCR-confirmed SARS-CoV-2 infection or an uninfected control (not recorded which).

This clonotype was picked up many times. The chain joins TRBV20-1 to TRBJ2-7, with 9 bases identical to TRBD1. V was pared by 0 bases and J by 5 bases, with 8 bases of the junction left unmatched. From germline, CDR1 is DFQATT and CDR2 SNEGSKA (reference sequence). This CDR3 has 15 residues. The CDR3 nucleotides are TGCAGTGCTAGAGACCCCGGGACAGGGTCCCACGAGCAGTACTTC. Its translation: CSARDPGTGSHEQYF.

The sample holds many counts of this clonotype. This chain uses TRBV19 with TRBJ2-5; tentative D call: TRBD1 (5 bases). V dropped 4 bases and J dropped 0 bases, with 15 bases sitting between them. The CDR3 length is 16 residues. In germline, CDR1 is LNHDA, CDR2 SQIVND (reference sequence). CDR3 amino acids: CASSTPDRTNQETQYF. CDR3 sequence (DNA): TGTGCCAGTAGTACCCCAGATCGGACAAACCAAGAGACCCAGTACTTC.

The V call is TRBV12-3 or TRBV12-4, the J call TRBJ2-2; D not certain. Trimming left V 2 bases short and J 0 bases short, with 1 base between. This CDR3 spans 13 amino acids. As DNA, the CDR3 is TGTGCCAGCAGTTTATCGAACACCGGGGAGCTGTTTTTT. It translates to CASSLSNTGELFF.

There are many counts of this clonotype. The rearrangement joins TRBV3-1 to TRBJ2-3, with D possibly being TRBD2 (6 bases). Germline lookup yields CDR1 LGHDT and CDR2 YNNKEL (reference sequence). The CDR3 covers 14 residues. Trimming took 3 bases from V and 2 from J, leaving 9 bases between them. CDR3 coding DNA: TGTGCCAGCAGCCATAGCGGAAACACAGATACGCAGTATTTT. Its translation: CASSHSGNTDTQYF.

The V and J genes are TRBV4-2 and TRBJ2-6; D is unresolved. Trimming removed 1 base from V and 0 bases from J, with 10 bases in between. The CDR3 loop spans 17 amino acids. From germline, CDR1 is LGHNA and CDR2 YNFKEQ. Here the CDR3 reads CASSQGFSSSGANVLTF. In DNA form, the CDR3 reads TGTGCCAGCAGCCAAGGGTTCAGTAGCTCTGGGGCCAACGTCCTGACTTTC.

This clonotype came up many times. V gene TRBV6-5 combines with J gene TRBJ1-6; 11 bases are a match to TRBD1. Losses at the gene ends were 5 bases for V and 12 bases for J; bases not matched to a gene: 9. CDR3 length equals 15 residues. The germline V gene has CDR1 MNHEY and CDR2 SVGAGI. CDR3 sequence reads: CASSLTGTGGRPLHF. CDR3 DNA: TGTGCCAGCAGTCTAACCGGGACAGGGGGAAGACCCCTCCACTTT.

This clonotype was seen a few times. The rearrangement uses TRBV18 and TRBJ1-5; the D is unclear. Trimming pared 3 bases from V and 2 bases from J, leaving 8 bases between. CDR1 is KGHSH, CDR2 LQKENI, per germline. The CDR3 runs 14 residues. The CDR3 reads CASSPRGGNQPQHF. In DNA form, the CDR3 reads TGTGCCAGCTCACCCCGCGGAGGCAATCAGCCCCAGCATTTT.

This clonotype showed up many times. The chain combines TRBV20-1 with TRBJ1-6, with TRBD1 identical over 7 bases. CDR3 length equals 13 residues. The V gene's germline CDR1 is DFQATT and CDR2 SNEGSKA (reference sequence). CDR3 residues: CSAKGQNNSPLHF. The CDR3 nucleotides read TGCAGCGCGAAGGGACAGAATAATTCACCCCTCCACTTT.

This clonotype was observed many times. This chain uses TRBV4-3 with TRBJ1-4; no firm D call. The V and J ends lost 4 bases and 8 bases respectively, with 14 bases between them. Germline V gives CDR1 LGHNA, CDR2 YSLEER. The CDR3 runs 14 residues. The CDR3 region has the DNA TGCGCCAGCAGCCCCCAGGATCGCGGAGAAAAACTGTTTTTT. Its translation: CASSPQDRGEKLFF.

This clonotype turned up a few times. This may be a read error: a much more frequent sequence differs by one nucleotide. This sequence joins TRBV20-1 and TRBJ1-2, with D uncertain. Trimming took 3 bases from V and 6 from J, leaving 14 bases between them. Germline lookup yields CDR1 DFQATT and CDR2 SNEGSKA (reference sequence). CDR3 length: 13 amino acids. DNA for the CDR3: TGCAGTGCTAGTCCCAAGACATGGGATGGCTACACCTTC. It codes for CSASPKTWDGYTF.

This clonotype was recorded at least ten times. The rearrangement uses TRBV6-6 and TRBJ2-7; weak D call: TRBD1 (5 bases). CDR3 size: 16 residues. The germline V and J ends were trimmed by 0 bases and 5 bases, with 17 bases remaining between them. CDR1 is MNHNY and CDR2 is SVGAGI in the germline V gene (reference sequence). CDR3 in DNA: TGTGCCAGCAGTTACTCGCTTATTCCCAGGGAACACGAGCAGTACTTC. Translated: CASSYSLIPREHEQYF.

This clonotype was counted many times. The genes are TRBV7-8 and TRBJ2-3; D is undetermined. The germline V gene has CDR1 SGHVS and CDR2 FQNEAQ. The CDR3 is made up of 13 amino acids. Trimming left V 1 base short and J 0 bases short, with 2 bases between. The CDR3 reads CASSLGSTDTQYF. The CDR3 nucleotides are TGTGCCAGCAGCTTAGGCAGCACAGATACGCAGTATTTT.

At least ten counts were recorded for this clonotype. The chain carries TRBV7-8 and TRBJ1-2; D call uncertain. The CDR3 totals 12 residues. Germline V CDR1 and CDR2: SGHVS, FQNEAQ. V shed 10 bases and J shed 0 bases, with 9 bases lying between them. The CDR3 reads CATAVANYGYTF. Written as DNA, the CDR3 is TGTGCCACCGCCGTAGCTAACTATGGCTACACCTTC.

This clonotype was observed many times. The genes are TRBV12-3 or TRBV12-4 and TRBJ2-5, with 12 nucleotides matching TRBD2. CDR3 length equals 15 residues. V was clipped by 6 bases and J by 4 bases; unmatched bases: 6. CDR3 sequence: CASSPLAGGRETQYF. The CDR3 DNA follows: TGTGCCAGCAGCCCTCTAGCGGGGGGGCGAGAGACCCAGTACTTC.

The genes are TRBV5-1 and TRBJ2-5; perhaps TRBD1 as D (6 bases). CDR3 length: 14 amino acids. The germline gives CDR1 SGHRS, CDR2 YFSETQ. Trimming took 3 bases from V and 1 from J, leaving 10 bases between them. CDR3 bases: TGCGCCAGCAGCTCCGACAGGAGCCAAGAGACCCAGTACTTC. It specifies CASSSDRSQETQYF.

This clonotype was recorded a few times. This chain connects TRBV5-1 to TRBJ2-7; 8 bases agree with TRBD1. The germline V gene encodes CDR1 SGHRS and CDR2 YFSETQ. The CDR3 loop spans 14 amino acids. V shed 7 bases and J 3 bases; nucleotides not matched to a gene: 9. CDR3 sequence (DNA): TGCGCCAGCGAACGGGACAGGATGAACTACGAGCAGTACTTC. It specifies CASERDRMNYEQYF.

This chain links TRBV20-1 with TRBJ2-1; D is ambiguous. Germline values: CDR1 DFQATT, CDR2 SNEGSKA (reference sequence). The CDR3 runs 11 residues. Trimming cost V 1 base and J 10 bases, with 8 bases left between them. CDR3: CSARVDREQFF. Written as DNA, the CDR3 is TGCAGTGCTAGAGTAGATCGCGAGCAGTTCTTC.

This clonotype was counted at least ten times. This chain links TRBV20-1 with TRBJ2-7; D uncertain. CDR1 DFQATT and CDR2 SNEGSKA come from the germline V gene (reference sequence). This CDR3 is built from 12 residues. The V gene lost 3 bases and the J gene lost 2 bases, with 8 bases spanning the gap. DNA for the CDR3: TGCAGTGCTAGTCCCGAGACCTACGAGCAGTACTTC. Translated: CSASPETYEQYF.

This clonotype was seen more than once but under ten times. CDR3 residues: CASSTSRAGGPYEQYF. The CDR3 DNA reads TGTGCCAGCAGTACCTCGCGAGCGGGGGGTCCCTACGAGCAGTACTTC. The chain uses TRBV6-2 or TRBV6-3 and TRBJ2-7, with 9 bases lining up with TRBD2. Trimming removed 5 bases from V and 2 bases from J; junction bases left unmatched: 10. This CDR3 region has 16 residues. CDR1 is MNHEY, CDR2 SVGEGT, per germline.

V is TRBV7-2 and J is TRBJ1-4; TRBD1 might be the D (5 bases). The ends were cut back, 4 bases at V and 7 bases at J, with 16 bases in the middle. The CDR3 runs to 15 residues. Looked up from germline, CDR1 is SGHTA and CDR2 is FQGNSA. The CDR3 protein is CASSSWARAGEKLFF. CDR3 in DNA: TGTGCCAGCAGCTCCTGGGCCAGGGCGGGTGAAAAACTGTTTTTT.

This clonotype was seen many times. The chain couples TRBV27 to TRBJ2-3; D gene ambiguous. The germline gives CDR1 MNHEY, CDR2 SMNVEV (reference sequence). CDR3 length: 11 residues. The germline V and J ends were trimmed by 5 bases and 1 base, with 1 base remaining between them. CDR3 residues: CASSRTDTQYF. The CDR3, as DNA: TGTGCCAGCAGTCGCACAGATACGCAGTATTTT.

This clonotype was picked up a small number of times. The chain combines TRBV20-1 with TRBJ1-3; TRBD1 agrees at 11 bases. Losses at the gene ends were 5 bases for V and 1 base for J; bases not matched to a gene: 10. The CDR3 covers 17 residues. Germline-derived CDR1 and CDR2 are DFQATT and SNEGSKA (reference sequence). CDR3 DNA sequence: TGCAGTGCTCCACTAAGGGGACAGGGGGGATCTGGAAACACCATATATTTT. Translating it yields CSAPLRGQGGSGNTIYF.

This clonotype was detected a few times. This chain uses TRBV7-9 with TRBJ2-7; the D is unclear. The CDR3 is made up of 15 amino acids. CDR1 and CDR2 from the germline V gene are SEHNR and FQNEAQ (reference sequence). Trimming removed 4 bases at V and 3 bases at J, with 16 bases between. The DNA of the CDR3 is TGTGCCAGCAGCTCCCCGACCGTTGGGGTCTACGAGCAGTACTTC. As protein: CASSSPTVGVYEQYF. Full variable domain (outside the CDR3, taken from reference TRBV7-9 and TRBJ2-7): DTGVSQNPRHKITKRGQNVTFRCDPISEHNRLYWYRQTLGQGPEFLTYFQNEAQLEKSRLLSDRFSAERPKGSFSTLEIQRTEQGDSAMYLCASSSPTVGVYEQYFGPGTRLTVT.

The chain carries TRBV18 and TRBJ1-1, with unresolved D. From germline, CDR1 is KGHSH and CDR2 LQKENI. V was pared by 3 bases and J by 11 bases, with 16 bases between. The CDR3 extends over 13 amino acids. CDR3 region: CASSPSLQRDAFF. CDR3 coding DNA: TGTGCCAGCTCACCGAGTTTACAGCGCGATGCTTTCTTT.

The CDR3 coding sequence is TGTGCCAGCAGCCAACCTCCGGGACTAGCGTTCGGGGATACGCAGTATTTT. It specifies CASSQPPGLAFGDTQYF. The chain links TRBV3-1 to TRBJ2-3, with 10 nucleotides matching TRBD2. Germline V lookup: CDR1 LGHDT, CDR2 YNNKEL (reference sequence). The CDR3 consists of 17 residues. V lost 2 bases and J lost 6; bases outside the gene matches: 11.